This T cell receptor beta chain derives from a study of blood T cell repertoires in COVID-19. Study-level background: PBMCs, B-cell-depleted T cells, or T cells provided the cDNA or gDNA that made up the material.

The Seattle patients joined while their infection was active and were tracked longitudinally afterward. Profiled with immunoSEQ multiplex PCR; TCRdb holds only in-frame clones, not every one. The sample includes some 330,000 clones, roughly nine tenths of them seen just once. Sequencing used peripheral blood. This TCR came from a woman aged 25-40 years with COVID-19, enrolled during active disease.

The CDR3 sequence: CASSQGTRGRGYTF. The DNA for the CDR3 is TGTGCCAGCAGCCAAGGAACCAGGGGTCGGGGCTACACCTTC. The chain combines TRBV3-1 (or the pseudogene TRBV3-2) with TRBJ1-2; D may be TRBD1 (6 bases). Per germline, CDR1 LGHDT and CDR2 YNNKEL (reference sequence). Deletions cut 1 base from V and 8 bases from J, with 14 bases between. The CDR3 runs 14 residues.